This is a list of T cell receptor beta chains from one sample in a study of T-cell reconstitution after alpha-beta-depleted transplantation in children. Via MiXCR, TCRdb re-called the PCR reads, giving one row per CDR3 protein. Among just over 350,000 distinct CDR3 sequences listed, roughly 15% were seen once. Sequenced material: PBMCs, taken from the stem cell graft. The source is a human donor who donated a stem cell graft to a child with Fanconi anemia. Each CDR3 is given with its conserved first and last residue. A D gene is named only where the DNA matches it firmly. Clone size is shown for a subset of rows, as once, few, many or a class of expanded clone.

NA	NA	TRBV10-2	TRBJ2-7	CASMSSSYEQYF	TGCGCCAGCATGTCTAGCTCCTACGAGCAGTACTTC
TRBD2	many	TRBV11-2	TRBJ2-1	CASSFGTSPAGEQFF	TGTGCCAGCAGCTTCGGGACTAGCCCCGCAGGAGAGCAGTTCTTC
NA	NA	TRBV30	TRBJ1-6	CAWSVHRPISPLHF	TGTGCCTGGAGTGTACATAGACCTATTTCACCCCTCCACTTT
TRBD2	few	TRBV12-3/TRBV12-4	TRBJ2-1	CASSQAGSISYNEQFF	TGTGCCAGCAGTCAAGCGGGGTCGATCTCCTACAATGAGCAGTTCTTC
TRBD1	NA	TRBV27	TRBJ1-6	CASSHSSGQGRSPLHF	TGTGCCAGCAGTCACTCCTCGGGACAGGGAAGATCACCCCTCCACTTT
NA	NA	TRBV5-1	TRBJ1-1	CASSLGPGSGVAFF	TGCGCCAGCAGCTTGGGTCCAGGGTCAGGTGTAGCTTTCTTT
NA	NA	TRBV5-1	TRBJ2-3	CASSRESLDTQYF	TGCGCCAGCAGCCGGGAGTCGTTAGATACGCAGTATTTT
TRBD1	NA	TRBV25-1	TRBJ1-6	CASSPGTGAPGSYNSPLHF	TGTGCCAGCAGTCCCGGGACAGGGGCCCCTGGCTCCTATAATTCACCCCTCCACTTT
NA	many	TRBV20-1	TRBJ1-5	CSARTGGDQPQHF	TGCAGTGCTAGGACGGGAGGGGATCAGCCCCAGCATTTT
TRBD1	many	TRBV7-2	TRBJ1-6	CASSDRRDSPLHF	TGTGCCAGCTCGGACAGGAGGGATTCACCCCTCCACTTT
NA	NA	TRBV15	TRBJ2-3	CATSSREQSDTQYF	TGTGCCACCAGCAGTCGGGAACAGTCAGATACGCAGTATTTT
TRBD2	many	TRBV10-2	TRBJ2-1	CASTDLAGARNEQFF	TGCGCCAGTACCGATCTAGCGGGGGCCCGCAATGAGCAGTTCTTC
TRBD1	many	TRBV12-3/TRBV12-4	TRBJ2-1	CASRGQGNEQFF	TGTGCCAGCAGGGGACAGGGCAATGAGCAGTTCTTC
TRBD2	NA	TRBV4-3	TRBJ2-2	CASSQDPLSGAGELFF	TGCGCCAGCAGCCAAGATCCTCTTAGCGGGGCCGGGGAGCTGTTTTTT
NA	few	TRBV6-5	TRBJ2-3	CASSYRGGFTDTQYF	TGTGCCAGCAGTTACAGGGGGGGGTTCACAGATACGCAGTATTTT
TRBD1	few	TRBV5-1	TRBJ1-1	CASSLYRGMNTEAFF	TGCGCCAGCAGCTTATACAGGGGGATGAACACTGAAGCTTTCTTT
TRBD2	many	TRBV12-3/TRBV12-4	TRBJ2-1	CASTKLAGGSYNEQFF	TGTGCCAGCACCAAATTGGCGGGGGGATCCTACAATGAGCAGTTCTTC
TRBD1	NA	TRBV29-1	TRBJ2-1	CSVVRGYNEQFF	TGCAGCGTTGTCAGGGGGTACAATGAGCAGTTCTTC
TRBD1	NA	TRBV29-1	TRBJ2-3	CSAGGPRDRGDTDTQYF	TGCAGCGCCGGGGGCCCGAGGGACAGGGGTGACACAGATACGCAGTATTTT
NA	few	TRBV20-1	TRBJ1-5	CSASAGSGFRSNQPQHF	TGCAGTGCTAGCGCAGGGAGTGGTTTTCGGAGCAATCAGCCCCAGCATTTT
NA	few	TRBV7-2	TRBJ1-2	CASIRDTVYYGYTF	TGTGCCAGCATCCGGGACACCGTTTACTATGGCTACACCTTC
NA	few	TRBV7-8	TRBJ1-3	CASSFIRNTIYF	TGTGCCAGCAGCTTCATAAGAAACACCATATATTTT
TRBD2	NA	TRBV20-1	TRBJ2-3	CSAQGSGGAADTQYF	TGCAGTGCCCAGGGTAGCGGGGGGGCGGCAGATACGCAGTATTTT
NA	NA	TRBV5-1	TRBJ1-1	CASSLVPTGEAFF	TGCGCCAGCAGCTTGGTTCCGACAGGTGAAGCTTTCTTT
NA	few	TRBV5-1	TRBJ2-5	CASSLGGGAETQYF	TGCGCCAGCAGCTTGGGTGGGGGCGCGGAGACCCAGTACTTC
NA	many	TRBV28	TRBJ1-1	CASSSPPGDTEAFF	TGTGCCAGCAGTTCCCCCCCCGGGGACACTGAAGCTTTCTTT
NA	few	TRBV24-1	TRBJ2-4	CATSAGANIQYF	TGTGCCACCTCGGCCGGGGCAAACATTCAGTACTTC
TRBD1	NA	TRBV3-1	TRBJ2-3	CASSQDYRGAEDTQYF	TGTGCCAGCAGCCAAGACTACAGGGGGGCCGAAGATACGCAGTATTTT
TRBD2	few	TRBV12-3/TRBV12-4	TRBJ2-1	CASSLPQRGVYEQFF	TGTGCCAGCAGTTTACCCCAGCGGGGGGTCTATGAGCAGTTCTTC
NA	many	TRBV7-9	TRBJ1-1	CASSRGQTNTEAFF	TGTGCCAGCAGCCGCGGACAGACGAACACTGAAGCTTTCTTT
TRBD1	few	TRBV9	TRBJ1-6	CASSVGTGRNSPLHF	TGTGCCAGCAGCGTAGGGACAGGAAGGAATTCACCCCTCCACTTT
NA	many	TRBV27	TRBJ2-5	CASSFPRF	TGTGCCAGCAGTTTTCCACGCTTC